The clone carrying this TCR beta chain counts as large. The antigen remains unidentified. Amplification of TCR beta used genomic DNA extracted from peripheral blood. Germline V gene sequence: CDR1 GTSNPN, CDR2 SVGIG (reference sequence). Trimming cost V 2 bases and J 5 bases, with 12 bases left between them. The CDR3 length is 14 residues. This sample stems from a study of T cell repertoires in aging, cancer and after chemotherapy. Background on the study: Chronic lymphocytic leukemia patients on fludarabine- or bendamustine-based regimens gave paired samples before and after chemotherapy. Study results and limitations: In healthy donors, age-related TCR diversity loss mainly reflected lost richness. In each cancer cohort, median generation probability increased across chemotherapy, suggesting thymic output rebounded. Lymphoid organ infiltration in hematological cancer patients may impair thymic emigration or peripheral T cell expansion.

TRB rearrangements spanning V, D and J were amplified using mixed TRB-A/B primers. TCRdb passed the multiplex PCR reads through MiXCR, listing each CDR3 protein once. The data contain 3,200 or so distinct CDR3 sequences, 20% to 25% of them singletons. The rearrangement joins TRBV30 to TRBJ2-2, with D perhaps given as TRBD1 or TRBD2 (5 bases each). The receptor comes from a human donor with a blood cancer. Sequenced input: blood. CDR3 residues: CAWSIGTRTGELFF. The DNA of the CDR3 is TGTGCCTGGAGTATTGGGACCCGGACCGGGGAGCTGTTTTTT. The full variable domain, with the rest looked up from reference TRBV30 and TRBJ2-2, is SQTIHQWPATLVQPVGSPLSLECTVEGTSNPNLYWYRQAAGRGLQLLFYSVGIGQISSEVPQNLSASRPQDRQFILSSKKLLLSDSGFYLCAWSIGTRTGELFFGEGSRLTVL.